This T cell receptor (beta chain) was recorded in a study of glioma-infiltrating T cells. Study-level results: Very few CDR3 sequences were shared between tissue and blood.

Details on this clonotype: The antigen is unknown.

TCR alpha and beta CDR3 regions were amplified from RNA using iRepertoire nested multiplex PCR. TCRdb recomputed calls from the multiplex PCR reads with MiXCR, one row per CDR3 protein. The table includes around 150,000 distinct CDR3 sequences, about two fifths detected once. The V segment lost 6 bases and the J segment 0 bases; nucleotides outside the gene matches: 0. The CDR3 is made up of 14 amino acids. Germline lookup yields CDR1 ENHRY and CDR2 SYGVKD. The sequence derives from a human donor with low-grade glioma or glioblastoma, undergoing nonglioma brain surgery, or in good health (not recorded which). The rearrangement links TRBV10-3 to TRBJ2-7; 12 bases line up with TRBD2. The sequenced material came from glioma tissue, nonneoplastic brain tissue, or PBMCs (not recorded which). The CDR3 DNA reads as TGTGCCATCAGGACTAGCGGGGGCTCCTACGAGCAGTACTTC. This gives the protein CAIRTSGGSYEQYF.